Given below is one T cell receptor (beta chain) in context. The sample holds a few counts of this clonotype. What this receptor recognizes is not known. Per-base qualities were not stored, and no clone one base away is much larger. Library prep was done by 5' RACE. The data were produced on a NextSeq 500. In the TCR library protocol, unique molecular identifiers were attached to individual cDNA molecules to correct for PCR bias and sequencing error. Sequencing covered both TCR alpha and beta chains, and within each sample the abundances of alpha and beta sequences were tightly co-correlated. Per the authors' processing: Decombinator V4 was used to annotate TCR sequences for V gene, J gene and CDR3. TCRs were defined as expanded if a significant change between any two time points was detected under a Poisson model with p below 0.0001. TCR abundances were normalised to the total number of TCRs sequenced in each sample and reported as counts per million. MAIT TCRs were defined by TRAV1-2 paired with TRAJ12, TRAJ20 or TRAJ33, and iNKT TCRs by TRAV10 paired with TRAJ18. VDJdb, accessed on 1 November 2021, was searched for TCRs annotated for CMV, EBV and SARS-CoV-2, and TCRs annotated for more than one antigen were excluded. TCRdb's own reprocessing of the public reads used fastp at Q25 and MiXCR and kept productive beta chains. Each entry merges the rows of one CDR3 protein and shows their most common DNA and genes. The authors' filters were not applied to this entry. For this sample the table gives about 84,000 distinct CDR3 sequences, of which 9% to 13% were detected only once. Around 2.4% of the sample lies in the top ten.

The sample originates from a study of early T cells in non-severe SARS-CoV-2 infection (dated by TCRdb to the early 2020s). Study-level background: Because TCR sequencing relied on bulk RNA taken from unsorted whole blood, pairing of alpha and beta chains was not possible. The paper's findings and limits, for the study overall: Matching against VDJdb was skewed toward anti-spike CD8 responses, likely underestimated virus-specific expansions, and missed private and CD4 specificities.

This was a case-control study nested in a cohort of healthcare workers in London, UK, who had nasopharyngeal swab PCR tests and blood samples taken every week. Healthcare workers were recruited during the week of the UK lockdown, between 23 and 31 March 2020, and followed weekly for up to about 15 weeks. Taken from cysteine to phenylalanine, the CDR3 has 16 residues. Here the CDR3 DNA is all that survives: 48 bases in frame from base 1. CDR1 is given as MNHEY and CDR2 as SVGAGI, both from the germline V gene. For this chain, trimming is 5 bases at the V end and 4 bases at the J end, and the number of junction bases without a gene match is 11.

The rearrangement joined TRBV6-5 to TRBJ2-3; TRBD2 aligns with 8 central bases. The sequenced sample was whole blood. This receptor was taken from an adult who was a healthcare worker with PCR-confirmed SARS-CoV-2 infection or an uninfected control (not recorded which). The CDR3 region: CASSPVGAGDPDTQYF. The DNA sequence follows: TGTGCCAGCAGTCCCGTCGGAGCGGGAGACCCAGATACGCAGTATTTT.